These 15 T cell receptor beta chains share one sample of origin, sequenced in a study of cytomegalovirus exposure and HLA in healthy donors. Researchers ran the PCR with 60 Vbeta and 13 Jbeta primers. TCRdb's copy holds only in-frame clones and misses some; the assay was immunoSEQ multiplex PCR. The table records about 160,000 clones, 77% of them present only once. The sequenced material came from PBMCs. The receptors derive from a man younger than 45 in good health and CMV-seropositive.

This chain connects TRBV2 to TRBJ2-5; 15 positions match TRBD2. The CDR3 runs 17 residues. After removal of 6 bases from V and 3 bases from J, the junction contained 8 bases not matched to a gene. CDR1 and CDR2 from the germline V gene are SNHLY and FYNNEI. The CDR3 region is CASSSSWTSGGEETQYF. For the CDR3, the DNA is TGTGCCAGCAGCTCCTCCTGGACTAGCGGGGGGGAAGAGACCCAGTACTTC.

CDR3 DNA sequence: TGTGCCAGTAGTATGCAGGGTACGGCAGATACGCAGTATTTT. Translating gives CASSMQGTADTQYF. V gene TRBV19 combines with J gene TRBJ2-3, with D perhaps matching TRBD1 (5 bases). CDR3 length equals 14 residues. Trimming cost V 3 bases and J 4 bases, with 11 bases left between them. CDR1 is LNHDA and CDR2 is SQIVND in the germline V gene (reference sequence).

V gene TRBV6-5 combines with J gene TRBJ1-1; D unclear. CDR3 length: 16 amino acids. Germline V lookup: CDR1 MNHEY, CDR2 SVGAGI. V was clipped by 2 bases and J by 2 bases, with 15 bases between them. CDR3 in amino acids: CASSYGSGWQNTEAFF. CDR3 bases: TGTGCCAGCAGTTACGGCTCGGGATGGCAAAACACTGAAGCTTTCTTT.

The V and J genes are TRBV2 and TRBJ2-6; no firm D call. The germline V and J ends were trimmed by 6 bases and 0 bases, with 6 bases remaining between them. Germline CDR1 and CDR2: SNHLY and FYNNEI. This CDR3 region has 14 residues. CDR3 sequence (DNA): TGTGCCAGCAGGGAGAGCTCTGGGGCCAACGTCCTGACTTTC. Protein sequence: CASRESSGANVLTF.

Only a few counts were recorded for this clone. The sample holds other DNA sequences that translate to the same CDR3. The V gene is TRBV7-3, the J gene TRBJ1-2; weak D call: TRBD1 (6 bases). Trimming left V 5 bases short and J 3 bases short, with 13 bases between. The CDR3 loop spans 14 amino acids. Germline V gene data show CDR1 as SGHTA and CDR2 as FQGTGA. In DNA, the CDR3 is TGTGCCAGCAGCCCACAGGGTGGGGACTATGGCTACACCTTC. It encodes CASSPQGGDYGYTF.

J is TRBJ2-3 and V is TRBV7-7, with 8 bases lining up with TRBD1. Germline loops: CDR1 SSHAT, CDR2 FNYEAQ (reference sequence). V dropped 1 base and J dropped 0; count of bases not matched to a gene: 9. CDR3 length: 18 amino acids. For the CDR3, the DNA is TGTGCCAGCAGCTTAGGCCGGGACAGGACAACTAGCACAGATACGCAGTATTTT. Residues: CASSLGRDRTTSTDTQYF.

This clone has just one count. The chain has TRBV11-2 and TRBJ2-7; TRBD2 agrees at 9 bases. Germline CDR1 SGHAT, CDR2 FQNNGV. With V trimmed by 4 bases and J by 7 bases, 8 bases remained unmatched. CDR3 size: 14 residues. CDR3: CASSSRGGQGEQYF. The CDR3 region has the DNA TGTGCCAGCAGCTCGCGGGGGGGCCAAGGAGAGCAGTACTTC.

The chain links TRBV9 to TRBJ2-7; 12 bases line up with TRBD1. V lost 4 bases and J lost 4; bases outside the gene matches: 6. CDR1 is SGDLS, CDR2 YYNGEE, per germline. The CDR3 has 15 amino acids. CDR3 nucleotide sequence: TGTGCCAGCAGCCCGACGGGACAGGGGGCGTACGAGCAGTACTTC. Its protein is CASSPTGQGAYEQYF.

The J gene is TRBJ1-1, the V gene TRBV19; 7 bases agree with TRBD1. The CDR3 has 14 amino acids. The germline V gene encodes CDR1 LNHDA and CDR2 SQIVND (reference sequence). The V and J ends lost 3 bases and 7 bases, in that order; junction bases with no gene match: 8. For the CDR3, the DNA is TGTGCCAGTAGTATTCGCGGGACAGCGAATGAAGCTTTCTTT. Translation: CASSIRGTANEAFF. Full variable domain (missing parts from reference TRBV19 and TRBJ1-1): DGGITQSPKYLFRKEGQNVTLSCEQNLNHDAMYWYRQDPGQGLRLIYYSQIVNDFQKGDIAEGYSVSREKKESFPLTVTSAQKNPTAFYLCASSIRGTANEAFFGQGTRLTVV.

The rearrangement uses TRBV5-1 and TRBJ1-1, with a possible D match to TRBD1 (5 bases). The V end lost 7 bases, the J end lost 0 bases, and 10 bases lay between the germline ends. This CDR3 is built from 13 residues. Germline V CDR1 and CDR2: SGHRS, YFSETQ. CDR3 bases: TGCGCCAGCGGGGGGACTGTGAACACTGAAGCTTTCTTT. It specifies CASGGTVNTEAFF.

This sequence joins TRBV6-5 and TRBJ1-3, with D maybe TRBD1 (6 bases). Germline loops: CDR1 MNHEY, CDR2 SVGAGI. Trimming removed 7 bases from V and 2 bases from J, with 15 bases in between. CDR3 length equals 15 residues. CDR3 amino acids: CASNSRGGTGNTIYF. The CDR3, as DNA: TGTGCCAGCAACTCCCGGGGGGGCACTGGAAACACCATATATTTT.

This clone was found a few times. The CDR3 nucleotides are TGTGCCAGCAGCGGCAGAGGCAGTACAGGGGGCACAGATACGCAGTATTTT. Residues: CASSGRGSTGGTDTQYF. The gene calls are TRBV7-6 and TRBJ2-3, with 7 bases identical to TRBD1. The J segment lost 1 base and the V segment lost 5 bases, leaving 12 bases of the junction unmatched. Germline V CDR1 and CDR2: SGHVS, FNYEAQ. The CDR3 covers 17 residues.

This clone has a handful of counts. The chain links TRBV5-1 to TRBJ2-3, with TRBD1 matching over 11 bases. V gave up 4 bases and J gave up 0 bases; unmatched junction bases: 4. The germline gives CDR1 SGHRS, CDR2 YFSETQ. The CDR3 is made up of 16 amino acids. The CDR3 here is CASSPGQGVSTDTQYF. The CDR3 DNA reads as TGCGCCAGCAGCCCGGGACAGGGGGTTAGCACAGATACGCAGTATTTT.

The chain carries TRBV25-1 and TRBJ2-7; D unresolved. The CDR3 is 15 amino acids. V shed 2 bases and J shed 0 bases, with 11 bases lying between them. CDR1 and CDR2 from the germline V gene are MGHDK and SYGVNS. CDR3 sequence: CASSEGGQSSYEQYF. In DNA, the CDR3 is TGTGCCAGCAGTGAAGGTGGGCAGAGCTCCTACGAGCAGTACTTC.

This rearrangement joins TRBV27 to TRBJ2-2, with D possibly TRBD2 on 6 matching bases. There are 18 residues in the CDR3. Trimming removed 5 bases from V and 0 bases from J, with 19 bases in between. The V gene's germline CDR1 is MNHEY and CDR2 SMNVEV (reference sequence). CDR3 sequence reads: CASSPLIWGDANTGELFF. For the CDR3, the DNA is TGTGCCAGCAGTCCGCTAATCTGGGGGGACGCGAACACCGGGGAGCTGTTTTTT.